Listed below are T cell receptor beta chains from one sample, sequenced in a study of shared clonotypes between healthy human individuals. This table comes from immunoSEQ multiplex PCR, and its TCRdb copy is limited to in-frame clones, with some not included. The table shows approximately 2.4 million clones, with almost 96% occurring only once. Sequenced: naive CD4+ T cells sorted from blood. The receptors were sampled from a man younger than 30 in good health. CDR3s include the opening cysteine and the closing phenylalanine or tryptophan. The D gene is left open where the match is weak. Size is stated for part of the rows, as once, few or many counts, or as a class when the clone is expanded.

j_gene: TRBJ1-3; v_gene: TRBV30; abundance: NA; d_gene: NA; CDR3nt: TGTGCCTGGGGCAGGGGAAACACCATATATTTT; CDR3aa: CAWGRGNTIYF
j_gene: TRBJ2-5; v_gene: TRBV30; abundance: NA; d_gene: NA; CDR3nt: TGTGCCTCGAGGGGCCGGGAGACCCAGTACTTC; CDR3aa: CASRGRETQYF
j_gene: TRBJ2-7; v_gene: TRBV7-9; abundance: many; d_gene: NA; CDR3nt: TGTGCCAGCAGCTTAGGAGAGGGTAACTCCTACGAGCAGTACTTC; CDR3aa: CASSLGEGNSYEQYF
j_gene: TRBJ1-2; v_gene: TRBV9; abundance: NA; d_gene: NA; CDR3nt: TGTGCCAGCAGCGCTCAGGCGGGGATCTATGGCTACACCTTC; CDR3aa: CASSAQAGIYGYTF
j_gene: TRBJ1-5; v_gene: TRBV7-9; abundance: NA; d_gene: TRBD1; CDR3nt: TGTGCCAGCAGCCCGTCTGGTGGGACAGGGGTCCATAATCAGCCCCAGCATTTT; CDR3aa: CASSPSGGTGVHNQPQHF
j_gene: TRBJ2-6; v_gene: TRBV5-1; abundance: NA; d_gene: NA; CDR3nt: TGCGCCAGCATTGGGCAGCCGATCGGCTCTGGGGCCAACGTCCTGACTTTC; CDR3aa: CASIGQPIGSGANVLTF
j_gene: TRBJ1-6; v_gene: TRBV20-1; abundance: NA; d_gene: NA; CDR3nt: TGCAGTGCTAGAGGTATCGGTCCCCTCCACTTT; CDR3aa: CSARGIGPLHF
j_gene: TRBJ2-7; v_gene: TRBV9; abundance: once; d_gene: NA; CDR3nt: TGTGCCAGCAGCGTTTACGGTGGGGACTACGAGCAGTACTTC; CDR3aa: CASSVYGGDYEQYF
j_gene: TRBJ2-4; v_gene: TRBV27; abundance: NA; d_gene: TRBD1; CDR3nt: TGTGCCAGCAGTTTATCGGGATATGCGGGACAGGGTTCTTTTGCCAAAAACATTCAGTACTTC; CDR3aa: CASSLSGYAGQGSFAKNIQYF
j_gene: TRBJ2-7; v_gene: TRBV9; abundance: few; d_gene: TRBD2; CDR3nt: TGTGCCAGCAGCAAGACTAGCGGGGACGAGCAGTACTTC; CDR3aa: CASSKTSGDEQYF
j_gene: TRBJ2-2; v_gene: TRBV10-1; abundance: NA; d_gene: NA; CDR3nt: TGCGCCAGCAGTGCAGGGACTGGAAACACCGGGGAGCTGTTTTTT; CDR3aa: CASSAGTGNTGELFF
j_gene: TRBJ2-3; v_gene: TRBV7-6; abundance: NA; d_gene: TRBD2; CDR3nt: TGTGCCAGCAGCCGACGGGAGGGTGCAGATACGCAGTATTTT; CDR3aa: CASSRREGADTQYF